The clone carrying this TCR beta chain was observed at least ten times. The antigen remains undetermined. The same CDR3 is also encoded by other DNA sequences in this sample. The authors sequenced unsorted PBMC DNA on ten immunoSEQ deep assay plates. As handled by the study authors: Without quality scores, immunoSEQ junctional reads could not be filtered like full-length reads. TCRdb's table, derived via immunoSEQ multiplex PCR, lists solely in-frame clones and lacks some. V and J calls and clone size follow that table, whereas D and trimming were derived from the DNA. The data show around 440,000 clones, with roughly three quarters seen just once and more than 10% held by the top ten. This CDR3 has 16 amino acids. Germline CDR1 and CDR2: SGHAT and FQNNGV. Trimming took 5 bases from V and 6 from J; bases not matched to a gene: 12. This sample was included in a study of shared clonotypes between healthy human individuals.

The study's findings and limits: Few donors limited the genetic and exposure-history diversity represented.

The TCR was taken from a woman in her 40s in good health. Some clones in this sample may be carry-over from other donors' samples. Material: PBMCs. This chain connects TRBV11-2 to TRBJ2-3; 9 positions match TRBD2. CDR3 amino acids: CASSPWGGRARDTQYF. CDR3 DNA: TGTGCCAGCAGCCCCTGGGGCGGGAGGGCCAGGGATACGCAGTATTTT.